A selection of T cell receptor beta chains follows, all from one sample in a study of shared clonotypes between healthy human individuals. Assay used: immunoSEQ multiplex PCR; TCRdb lists only in-frame clones, some missing. The sample lists approximately 92,000 clones; 60% to 75% were seen once. What was sequenced was memory CD8+ T cells sorted from blood. These receptor sequences come from a man aged 25 to 45 in good health. The CDR3 runs from the conserved cysteine through the conserved F or W. Fields, in order: D gene, V gene, J gene, clone size, CDR3 DNA, CDR3 protein. D genes are given only for firm matches. Clone size is given for some rows only: seen once, a few or many times, or a class if the clone is expanded.

TRBD1	TRBV7-9	TRBJ1-2	NA	TGTGCCAGCAGCTTAGCGCTAGGACAGGGCTTCTTTGGCTACACCTTC	CASSLALGQGFFGYTF
NA	TRBV27	TRBJ2-7	NA	TGTGCCAGCAGTTTAGCCCACAATACGTACGAGCAGTACTTC	CASSLAHNTYEQYF
TRBD2	TRBV4-2	TRBJ2-1	NA	TGTGCCAGCAGCTTCTGGGGCGGGAGTTTGGATGAGCAGTTCTTC	CASSFWGGSLDEQFF
NA	TRBV6-1	TRBJ1-1	few	TGTGCCAGCAGTGACGAGATACGGAACACTGAAGCTTTCTTT	CASSDEIRNTEAFF
TRBD1	TRBV25-1	TRBJ1-1	once	TGTGCCAGCGAGGAGGGGGCGGACACTGAAGCTTTCTTT	CASEEGADTEAFF
NA	TRBV11-2	TRBJ2-2	NA	TGTGCCAGCAGCGTAGACCCGAGGGAGGTGTTTTTT	CASSVDPREVFF
NA	TRBV7-9	TRBJ2-2	NA	TGTGCCAGCAGCCACCCGGCGGGACGAACCGGGGAGCTGTTTTTT	CASSHPAGRTGELFF
TRBD1	TRBV6-6	TRBJ1-5	once	TGTGCCAGCAGTGACACAGGGGGCAATCAGCCCCAGCATTTT	CASSDTGGNQPQHF
NA	TRBV5-6	TRBJ1-1	few	TGTGCCAGCAGCTTGGTTGGCACGAACACTGAAGCTTTCTTT	CASSLVGTNTEAFF
TRBD1	TRBV5-5	TRBJ1-4	NA	TGTGCCAGCAGTTCTTCCGGGACAGACCCTGTGGAGTTTTTT	CASSSSGTDPVEFF
NA	TRBV14	TRBJ1-2	NA	TGTGCCAGCAGCCAGGATAGGAGCTACACCTTC	CASSQDRSYTF
TRBD1	TRBV12-5	TRBJ2-7	NA	TGTGCTAGTGGTCGGGACAGCTACGAGCAGTACTTC	CASGRDSYEQYF
TRBD2	TRBV29-1	TRBJ2-7	NA	TGCAGCGTTGAGGGACTAGCGGGAGAGGGTGAGCAGTACTTC	CSVEGLAGEGEQYF
NA	TRBV5-4	TRBJ2-6	NA	TGTGCCAGCTATTGGGATACCAGACAAAGTCGGGCCAACGTCCTGACTTTC	CASYWDTRQSRANVLTF
NA	TRBV7-7	TRBJ1-1	few	TGTGCCAGCAGCCCCAGCGCGGGGGGCACTGAAGCTTTCTTT	CASSPSAGGTEAFF
NA	TRBV19	TRBJ2-3	NA	TGTGCCAGTAGTATGGTTTTACTAGGGGGGACAGATACGCAGTATTTT	CASSMVLLGGTDTQYF
NA	TRBV14	TRBJ2-5	NA	TGTGCCAGCAGCCAAGCTCGGGCCACTACCCAGTACTTC	CASSQARATTQYF
TRBD2	TRBV7-8	TRBJ2-3	NA	TGTGCCAGCAGCCCTCTAGCGGGAAGCTCGACAGATACGCAGTATTTT	CASSPLAGSSTDTQYF
TRBD2	TRBV6-1	TRBJ2-1	few	TGTGCCAGCAGTGAAGTTGGAGGGACTAGCGGGAGGGAAAATGAGCAGTTCTTC	CASSEVGGTSGRENEQFF
NA	TRBV6-6	TRBJ1-4	NA	TGTGCCAGCAGCCCCCCGGGTAACGTTAATGAAAAACTGTTTTTT	CASSPPGNVNEKLFF
NA	TRBV4-3	TRBJ2-1	NA	TGCGCCAGCAGCCGAGGGGGGTCCTACAATGAGCAGTTCTTC	CASSRGGSYNEQFF
TRBD2	TRBV6-5	TRBJ2-1	NA	TGTGCCAGCAGTTACTCCGGGACTAGCAGCAATGAGCAGTTCTTC	CASSYSGTSSNEQFF
NA	TRBV7-2	TRBJ2-7	NA	TGTGCCAGCAGCTTAGCGGGGGCCTCGGGGCCGGTTTTGCAGTACTTC	CASSLAGASGPVLQYF
NA	TRBV18	TRBJ2-6	NA	TGTGCCAGCTCACCGTACTCCGGGACAACTCACTCTGGGGCCAACGTCCTGACTTTC	CASSPYSGTTHSGANVLTF
NA	TRBV7-2	TRBJ2-7	few	TGTGCCAGCAGCGGGGACCGCTTTTACGAGCAGTACTTC	CASSGDRFYEQYF
TRBD1	TRBV18	TRBJ1-3	medium-sized	TGTGCCAGCTTCCCCCTGACAGGGGGCTTTGTTGCTGGAAACACCATATATTTT	CASFPLTGGFVAGNTIYF
NA	TRBV6-1	TRBJ2-4	NA	TGTGCCAGCAGTGCAAACATGGAGGCAAACATTCAGTACTTC	CASSANMEANIQYF
NA	TRBV5-1	TRBJ2-1	NA	TGCGCCAGCAGCTTGGGACAGACTTACAATGAGCAGTTCTTC	CASSLGQTYNEQFF
TRBD1	TRBV19	TRBJ2-1	few	TGTGCCAGTAGCCTGGGACAGGCGATATACAATGAGCAGTTCTTC	CASSLGQAIYNEQFF
NA	TRBV6-6	TRBJ1-3	NA	TGTGCCAGCAGGCAACGGAGCGAGGTGGCTGGAAACACCATATATTTT	CASRQRSEVAGNTIYF
TRBD1	TRBV7-2	TRBJ1-1	once	TGTGCCAGCAGCTTAGGGGGACAGCGGCAAGCTTTCTTT	CASSLGGQRQAFF
NA	TRBV5-5	TRBJ1-2	NA	TGTGCCAGCAGCTTGAATTTTGGGAAGAGCTATGGCTACACCTTC	CASSLNFGKSYGYTF
TRBD2	TRBV19	TRBJ2-7	few	TGTGCCAGTAGTTTAGCGGGAGCCTACGAGCAGTACTTC	CASSLAGAYEQYF
NA	TRBV27	TRBJ1-2	few	TGTGCCAGCAGTCCGGGGGGCTATGGCTACACCTTC	CASSPGGYGYTF
TRBD2	TRBV15	TRBJ2-3	NA	TGTGCCACCAGCAGAGACCCGGGAGGGAGTAGGTCCGATACGCAGTATTTT	CATSRDPGGSRSDTQYF
NA	TRBV4-2	TRBJ2-1	NA	TGTGCCAGCAGCCAAGGAAAGGTCGATGAGCAGTTCTTC	CASSQGKVDEQFF
NA	TRBV5-8	TRBJ2-6	few	TGTGCCAGCAGCTTAGGAAGCTCTGGGGCCAACGTCCTGACTTTC	CASSLGSSGANVLTF
NA	TRBV13	TRBJ2-1	NA	TGTGCCAGCAAGTGGGTATCCTACAATGAGCAGTTCTTC	CASKWVSYNEQFF
NA	TRBV5-6	TRBJ2-7	few	TGTGCCAGCAGCTTGTGGGTTGGAGTCTACGAGCAGTACTTC	CASSLWVGVYEQYF
TRBD2	TRBV28	TRBJ2-7	many	TGTGCCAGCAGTACTAGCGTAGGGTTGGAAGGCGAGCAGTACTTC	CASSTSVGLEGEQYF
TRBD2	TRBV5-4	TRBJ2-3	few	TGTGCCAGCAGCTTCTTAGCGGGGGCCGAATATTTT	CASSFLAGAEYF
NA	TRBV6-5	TRBJ2-1	NA	TGTGCCAGCAGTTACGAACAGGTTCAGTTCTTC	CASSYEQVQFF
NA	TRBV4-3	TRBJ2-2	NA	TGCGCCAGCAGCCAAGTTCTGGGCTTGACCGGGGAGCTGTTTTTT	CASSQVLGLTGELFF
NA	TRBV10-2	TRBJ1-5	few	TGCGCCAGCAGACTGGACAGCCATAATCAGCCCCAGCATTTT	CASRLDSHNQPQHF
NA	TRBV28	TRBJ2-7	NA	TGTGCCTGCTTAGCTGCGGGCCGAAGGGGGGAGCAGTACTTC	CACLAAGRRGEQYF
TRBD1	TRBV5-1	TRBJ1-1	NA	TGCGCCAGCAGCCCCCGGACAGGGAACGTCCTCACTGAAGCTTTCTTT	CASSPRTGNVLTEAFF
NA	TRBV30	TRBJ1-3	NA	TGTGCCTGGAGTCCCCCCGGGGACACCATATATTTT	CAWSPPGDTIYF
NA	TRBV5-5	TRBJ2-1	many	TGTGCCAGCAGCTTTTGGGATGAGCAGTTCTTC	CASSFWDEQFF